Listed below are T cell receptor beta chains from one sample, sequenced in a study of Ad26.COV2.S vaccination and SARS-CoV-2 variants. Method: immunoSEQ multiplex PCR; TCRdb's copy keeps in-frame clones and lacks some. Of nearly 400,000 clones listed, 70% to 90% are singletons. The input for sequencing was peripheral blood, taken in a trial of Ad26.COV2.S vaccine versus placebo. Source of these receptors: a person aged 18-65 years who received the Ad26.COV2.S COVID-19 vaccine or a placebo. Both conserved end residues are part of each CDR3. Each record gives: clone size, V gene, J gene, D gene, CDR3 protein, CDR3 DNA. The D gene is left open where the match is weak. For some rows the clone size is stated as once, few or many, or as a class when expanded; others skip it.

>once|TRBV27|TRBJ1-6|TRBD1
CASSSLQGADSPLHF
TGTGCCAGCAGTTCCCTACAGGGGGCGGATTCACCCCTCCACTTT
>-|TRBV3-1/TRBV3-2|TRBJ2-7|-
CASSRQSYEQYF
TGTGCCAGCAGCCGACAGTCCTACGAGCAGTACTTC
>many|TRBV6-4|TRBJ2-6|TRBD2
CASSGTSGSGANVLTF
TGTGCCAGCAGTGGGACTAGCGGCTCTGGGGCCAACGTCCTGACTTTC
>-|TRBV2|TRBJ2-7|-
CASSGSGSWQYF
TGTGCCAGCAGTGGTAGTGGGAGTTGGCAGTACTTC
>-|TRBV6-6|TRBJ1-6|-
CASSRGAASSYNSPLHF
TGTGCCAGCAGCCGAGGGGCGGCTAGCTCCTATAATTCACCCCTCCACTTT
>few|TRBV7-3|TRBJ2-1|TRBD2
CASSSIAGMGNEQFF
TGTGCCAGCAGCTCGATAGCGGGAATGGGGAATGAGCAGTTCTTC
>-|TRBV6-1|TRBJ2-3|-
CASSEGKYWTDTQYF
TGTGCCAGCAGTGAAGGGAAGTATTGGACAGATACGCAGTATTTT
>-|TRBV3-1/TRBV3-2|TRBJ2-5|-
CASSQVQETQYF
TGTGCCAGCAGCCAAGTCCAAGAGACCCAGTACTTC
>-|TRBV15|TRBJ2-2|TRBD2
CATSREMAGGSWGELFF
TGTGCCACCAGCAGAGAAATGGCGGGAGGAAGTTGGGGGGAGCTGTTTTTT
>-|TRBV6-6|TRBJ2-7|-
CASSWGGNEQYF
TGTGCCAGCAGTTGGGGTGGGAACGAGCAGTACTTC
>-|TRBV4-2|TRBJ1-1|-
CASSGGQRASNTEAFF
TGTGCCAGCAGCGGGGGGCAGAGAGCCTCGAACACTGAAGCTTTCTTT